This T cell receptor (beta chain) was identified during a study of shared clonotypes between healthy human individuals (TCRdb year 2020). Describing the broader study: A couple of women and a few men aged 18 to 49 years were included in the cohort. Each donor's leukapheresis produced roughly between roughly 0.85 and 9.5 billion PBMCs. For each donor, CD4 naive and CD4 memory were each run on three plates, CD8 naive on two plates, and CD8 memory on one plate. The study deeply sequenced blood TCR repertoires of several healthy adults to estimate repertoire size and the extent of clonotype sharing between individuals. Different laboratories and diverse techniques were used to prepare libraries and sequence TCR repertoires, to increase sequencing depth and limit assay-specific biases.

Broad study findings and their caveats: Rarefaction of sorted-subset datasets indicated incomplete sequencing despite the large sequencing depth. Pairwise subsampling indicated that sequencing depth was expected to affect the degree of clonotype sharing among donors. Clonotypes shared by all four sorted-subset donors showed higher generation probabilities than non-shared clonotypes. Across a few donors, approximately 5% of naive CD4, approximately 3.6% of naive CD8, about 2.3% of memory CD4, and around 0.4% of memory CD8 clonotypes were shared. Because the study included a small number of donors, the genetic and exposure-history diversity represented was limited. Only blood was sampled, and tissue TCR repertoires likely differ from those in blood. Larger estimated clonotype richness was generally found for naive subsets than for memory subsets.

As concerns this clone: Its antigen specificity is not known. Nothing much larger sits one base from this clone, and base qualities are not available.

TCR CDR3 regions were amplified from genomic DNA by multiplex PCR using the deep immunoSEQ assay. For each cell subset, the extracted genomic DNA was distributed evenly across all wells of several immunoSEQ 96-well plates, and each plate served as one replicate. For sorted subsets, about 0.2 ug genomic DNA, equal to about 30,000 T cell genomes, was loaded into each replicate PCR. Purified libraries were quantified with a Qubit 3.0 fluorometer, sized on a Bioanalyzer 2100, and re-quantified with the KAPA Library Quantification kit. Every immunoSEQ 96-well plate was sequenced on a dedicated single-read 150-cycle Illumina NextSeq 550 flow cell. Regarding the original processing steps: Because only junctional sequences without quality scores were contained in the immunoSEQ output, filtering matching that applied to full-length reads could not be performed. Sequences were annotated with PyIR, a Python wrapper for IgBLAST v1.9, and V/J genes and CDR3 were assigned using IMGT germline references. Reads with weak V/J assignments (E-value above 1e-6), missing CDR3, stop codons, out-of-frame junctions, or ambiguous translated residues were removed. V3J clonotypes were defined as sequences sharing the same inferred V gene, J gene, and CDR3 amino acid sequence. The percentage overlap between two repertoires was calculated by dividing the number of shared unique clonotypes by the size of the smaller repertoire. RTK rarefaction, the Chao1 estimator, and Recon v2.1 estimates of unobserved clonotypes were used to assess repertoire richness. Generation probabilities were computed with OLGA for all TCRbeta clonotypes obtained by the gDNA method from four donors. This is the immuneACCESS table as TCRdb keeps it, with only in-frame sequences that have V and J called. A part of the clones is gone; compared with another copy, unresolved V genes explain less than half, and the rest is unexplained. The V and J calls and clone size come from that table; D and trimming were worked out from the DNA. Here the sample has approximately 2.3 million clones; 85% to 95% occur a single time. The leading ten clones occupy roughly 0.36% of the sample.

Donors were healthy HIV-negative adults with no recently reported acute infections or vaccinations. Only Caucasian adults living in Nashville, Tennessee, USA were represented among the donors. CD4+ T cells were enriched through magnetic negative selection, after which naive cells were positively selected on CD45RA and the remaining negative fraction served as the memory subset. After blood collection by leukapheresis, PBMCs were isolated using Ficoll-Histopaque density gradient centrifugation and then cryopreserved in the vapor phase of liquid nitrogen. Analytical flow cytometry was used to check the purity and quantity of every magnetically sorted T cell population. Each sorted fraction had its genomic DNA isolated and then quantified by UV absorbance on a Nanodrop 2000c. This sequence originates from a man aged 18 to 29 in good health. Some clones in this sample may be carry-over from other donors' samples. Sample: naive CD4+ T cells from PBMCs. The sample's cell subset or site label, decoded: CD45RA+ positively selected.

Here is the DNA: TGTGCCAGCTCACAGGGGGTGATGAACACTGAAGCTTTCTTT. Its protein reads: CASSQGVMNTEAFF. The rearranged chain carries TRBV18 and TRBJ1-1; D gene: possibly TRBD1, on 6 matching bases. There are 14 amino acids in the CDR3, from cysteine to phenylalanine inclusive. Just CDR3 DNA is preserved here, 42 bases in frame from base 1. Deletion took 4 bases off V and 0 bases off J, with a span of 9 bases between the germline ends. The CDR1 and CDR2 encoded by the germline V gene are KGHSH and LQKENI.